This T cell receptor (beta chain) was retrieved from a study of tumor and adjacent non-tumor tissue in lung cancer. Study-level background: Samples averaged approximately 4.2 million productive TCRbeta reads each. Study-wide findings and caveats: In normal lung, the top 100 clones were significantly more dominant than in tumor. TCR diversity was significantly greater in tumor than normal lung tissue.

Of note for this clonotype: Its matching antigen is unknown.

CDR3 length: 11 residues. The ends were cut back, 8 bases at V and 8 bases at J, with 13 bases in the middle. Germline values: CDR1 WSHSY, CDR2 SAAADI. Three rounds of nested PCR, following a modified ARM-PCR protocol, produced the TCRbeta library. TCRdb recomputed calls from the multiplex PCR reads with MiXCR, one row per CDR3 protein. The sample consists of tens of thousands of distinct CDR3 sequences, about three quarters of them appearing once. This sample's RNA came from whole unsorted tissue. Chemotherapy-naive patients with new lung cancer underwent thoracic surgery in China, August–November 2014.

The sample was lung tumor tissue. The chain uses TRBV10-2 and TRBJ2-7; D is perhaps TRBD1 or TRBD2 (5 bases each). This sequence was found in a woman in her forties or fifties with non-small cell lung cancer. The CDR3 coding sequence is TGCGCCAGCGGTGGGGGTAACAAGCAGTACTTC. It is translated as CASGGGNKQYF.